This TCR beta chain was identified in a study of cytomegalovirus exposure and HLA in healthy donors. Study outcomes and limitations: There were fewer than 200 TCR beta chains listed as cytomegalovirus-associated. It was likely that a cluster of highly shared sequence variants was a sequencing artifact. According to an earlier analysis, most TCR beta V segments yielded productive rearrangements about 90% or about 30% of the time.

PCR amplification relied on 60 Vbeta primers (plus 13 Jbeta primers). The method was immunoSEQ multiplex PCR; TCRdb's version includes in-frame clones alone and lacks a portion of them. The data hold 150,000 to 200,000 clones, with around 80% observed a single time. With 1 base removed from V and 3 bases from J, the gap between germline ends came to 5 bases. The CDR3 is 13 amino acids. Germline-derived CDR1 and CDR2 are SGHDT and YYEEEE. Comment on this clone: Its antigen is not known.

Material for sequencing was PBMCs. The clonotype originates from a woman aged 30 to 39 in good health and CMV-seropositive. The rearrangement links TRBV5-6 to TRBJ2-1; D call uncertain. The CDR3 loop is CASSLNSYNEQFF. The CDR3 DNA is TGTGCCAGCAGCTTGAACAGCTACAATGAGCAGTTCTTC. The whole variable domain, filled in from reference TRBV5-6 and TRBJ2-1, reads DAGVTQSPTHLIKTRGQQVTLRCSPKSGHDTVSWYQQALGQGPQFIFQYYEEEERQRGNFPDRFSGHQFPNYSSELNVNALLLGDSALYLCASSLNSYNEQFFGPGTRLTVL.